This T cell receptor beta chain stems from a study of shared clonotypes between healthy human individuals. General observations from the study: Among donors, the sharing of clonotypes was expected to be influenced by sequencing depth.

As concerns this clone: Its antigen remains unidentified.

Each subset's genomic DNA was split evenly across several immunoSEQ plates. Using immunoSEQ multiplex PCR, the repertoire was profiled, and TCRdb retains in-frame clones only, with some absent. Of about 480,000 clones listed, about 75% are singletons. The V segment lost 3 bases and the J segment 7 bases; nucleotides outside the gene matches: 11. Germline CDR1 SGDLS, CDR2 YYNGEE. This CDR3 contains 15 residues. The chain combines TRBV9 with TRBJ1-2; 8 nucleotides line up with TRBD1. The sample taken for sequencing was PBMCs. The receptor was isolated from a woman in her thirties or forties in good health. Some clones in this sample may be carry-over from other donors' samples. CDR3: CASSEQDRDPSGYTF. The CDR3 region has the DNA TGTGCCAGCAGCGAACAGGACAGGGACCCTTCTGGCTACACCTTC.